One sample yielded the 10 T cell receptor beta chains listed below, sequenced in a study of T-cell memory formation after mild COVID-19. MiXCR was run by TCRdb on the 5' RACE reads, yielding one entry per CDR3 protein. The sample has roughly 180,000 distinct CDR3 sequences; around 10% are singletons. Material: PBMCs or a T cell subset sorted from them (not recorded which). Receptors were obtained from a man aged 18 to 35 who had mild COVID-19 (a few samples of this study predate the infection). Cell type and time point are not known.

This clonotype was found many times. V gene TRBV2 combines with J gene TRBJ2-7; the match to TRBD2 covers 9 bases. The V segment lost 3 bases and the J segment 3 bases; nucleotides outside the gene matches: 3. The CDR3 loop spans 14 amino acids. Germline-derived CDR1 and CDR2 are SNHLY and FYNNEI. CDR3 nucleotide sequence: TGTGCCAGCAGTGAGGCAGCGGGGGGCTACGAGCAGTACGTC. Its protein product is CASSEAAGGYEQYV.

Concerning this clonotype: One junction end does not reproduce the germline sequence, and a read error may be involved. The chain carries TRBV18 and TRBJ1-3; maybe TRBD1 (6 bases). The CDR3 spans 16 residues. In germline, CDR1 is KGHSH, CDR2 LQKENI. CDR3 nucleotide sequence: TGTGCCAGCTCACCGTCCCAGGGGTTCTCTGGAAAAACCATATATTTT. Its protein is CASSPSQGFSGKTIYF.

At least ten counts were recorded for this clonotype. The chain employs TRBV20-1 and TRBJ1-5, with D possibly TRBD1 on 6 matching bases. V gave up 6 bases and J gave up 3 bases, with 12 bases separating them. CDR3 length: 13 residues. Germline CDR1 reads DFQATT; CDR2 reads SNEGSKA (reference sequence). CDR3 region: CSARGQNNQPQHF. In DNA, the CDR3 is TGCAGTGCCCGGGGGCAGAACAATCAGCCCCAGCATTTT.

This clonotype turned up a few times. The V and J genes are TRBV29-1 and TRBJ1-6; 8 bases line up with TRBD1. From germline, CDR1 is SQVTM and CDR2 ANQGSEA. The CDR3 is 15 amino acids. V trimming: 6 bases; J trimming: 6 bases; junction bases outside the gene matches: 10. The CDR3 loop reads CSVSTGTGLNSPLHF. In DNA, the CDR3 is TGCAGCGTGTCAACCGGGACAGGCCTTAATTCACCCCTCCACTTT. The variable domain in full, with the rest retrieved from reference TRBV29-1 and TRBJ1-6, is SAVISQKPSRDICQRGTSLTIQCQVDSQVTMMFWYRQQPGQSLTLIATANQGSEATYESGFVIDKFPISRPNLTFSTLTVSNMSPEDSSIYLCSVSTGTGLNSPLHFGNGTRLTVT.

The chain is built from TRBV7-9 and TRBJ2-3; D perhaps matches TRBD1 (5 bases). The germline V and J ends were trimmed by 1 base and 7 bases, with 30 bases remaining between them. CDR3 length: 20 amino acids. Germline V lookup: CDR1 SEHNR, CDR2 FQNEAQ (reference sequence). For the CDR3, the DNA is TGTGCCAGCAGCTTAGTTCAGGTCTTGAGGCGGACACCCCCCACCTATACGCAGTATTTT. It is translated as CASSLVQVLRRTPPTYTQYF. Full variable domain (rest looked up from reference TRBV7-9 and TRBJ2-3): DTGVSQNPRHKITKRGQNVTFRCDPISEHNRLYWYRQTLGQGPEFLTYFQNEAQLEKSRLLSDRFSAERPKGSFSTLEIQRTEQGDSAMYLCASSLVQVLRRTPPTYTQYFGPGTRLTVL.

This clonotype was picked up a small number of times. The J gene is TRBJ2-1, the V gene TRBV3-1; no definite D call. V lost 0 bases to trimming and J lost 12 bases, with 12 bases between them. This CDR3 has 13 amino acids. Germline CDR1 reads LGHDT; CDR2 reads YNNKEL (reference sequence). CDR3 DNA: TGTGCCAGCAGCCAAGATTGGCCCTCCGTGCAGTTCTTC. Encoded protein: CASSQDWPSVQFF.

This clonotype was seen only a few times. The chain employs TRBV5-1 and TRBJ1-2; D not resolved. The germline CDR1 and CDR2 sequences are SGHRS and YFSETQ. The CDR3 extends over 14 amino acids. The V end lost 3 bases, the J end lost 8 bases, and 17 bases lay between the germline ends. As DNA, the CDR3 is TGCGCCAGCAGCTACACTTATGGGGTTCCAGGCTACACCTTC. Translated, it gives CASSYTYGVPGYTF.

This clonotype was counted many times. The chain has TRBV7-9 and TRBJ1-1; TRBD1 might be the D (5 bases). This CDR3 has 13 amino acids. Trimming pared 3 bases from V and 1 base from J, leaving 6 bases between. In germline, CDR1 is SEHNR, CDR2 FQNEAQ (reference sequence). CDR3 sequence (DNA): TGTGCCAGCAGCTTTAGGGGGAACACTGAAGCTTTCTTT. Translation: CASSFRGNTEAFF.

The CDR3 sequence is CASRFERGSPLHF. CDR3 DNA sequence: TGCGCCAGCAGGTTCGAAAGGGGTTCACCCCTCCACTTT. The chain combines TRBV5-1 with TRBJ1-6; tentative D call: TRBD1 (5 bases). The CDR3 consists of 13 residues. Germline CDR1 reads SGHRS; CDR2 reads YFSETQ. With 5 bases removed from V and 9 bases from J, the gap between germline ends came to 12 bases.

The chain has TRBV12-3 or TRBV12-4 and TRBJ1-2; TRBD1 is a possible D gene (5 bases). Trimming took off 3 bases at V and 2 bases at J, with 10 bases between the two ends. The CDR3 spans 14 residues. CDR3 region: CASSFGTGNYGYTF. Here the CDR3 DNA reads TGTGCCAGCAGTTTTGGGACGGGAAACTATGGCTACACCTTC.